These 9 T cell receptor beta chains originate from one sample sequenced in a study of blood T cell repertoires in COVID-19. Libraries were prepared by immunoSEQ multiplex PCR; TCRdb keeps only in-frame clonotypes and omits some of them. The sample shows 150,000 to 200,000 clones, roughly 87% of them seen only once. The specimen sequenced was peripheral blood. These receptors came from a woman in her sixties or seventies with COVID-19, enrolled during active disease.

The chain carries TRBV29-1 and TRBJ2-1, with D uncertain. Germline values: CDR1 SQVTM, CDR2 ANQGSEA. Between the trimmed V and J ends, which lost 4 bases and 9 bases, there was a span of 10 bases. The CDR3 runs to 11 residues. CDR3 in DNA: TGCAGCGTTGCAAGCTCGGGTGAGCAGTTCTTC. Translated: CSVASSGEQFF.

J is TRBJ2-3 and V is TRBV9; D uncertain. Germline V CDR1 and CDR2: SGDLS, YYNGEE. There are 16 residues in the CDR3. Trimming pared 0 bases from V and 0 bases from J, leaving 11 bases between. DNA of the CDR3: TGTGCCAGCAGCGTAGACAGCTTATCTAGCACAGATACGCAGTATTTT. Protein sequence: CASSVDSLSSTDTQYF.

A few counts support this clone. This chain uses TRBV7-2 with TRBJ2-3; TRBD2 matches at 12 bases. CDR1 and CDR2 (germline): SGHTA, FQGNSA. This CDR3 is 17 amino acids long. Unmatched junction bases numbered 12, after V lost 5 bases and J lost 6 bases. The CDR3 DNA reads TGTGCCAGCAGCCCCGGACTAGCGGGGCCTACCTGGGATACGCAGTATTTT. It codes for CASSPGLAGPTWDTQYF.

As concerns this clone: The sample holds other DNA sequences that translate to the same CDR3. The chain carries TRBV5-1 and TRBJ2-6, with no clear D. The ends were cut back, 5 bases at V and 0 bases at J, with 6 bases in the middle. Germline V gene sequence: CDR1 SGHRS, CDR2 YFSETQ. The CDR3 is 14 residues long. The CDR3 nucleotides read TGCGCCAGCAGTGTATACTCTGGGGCCAACGTCCTGACTTTC. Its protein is CASSVYSGANVLTF.

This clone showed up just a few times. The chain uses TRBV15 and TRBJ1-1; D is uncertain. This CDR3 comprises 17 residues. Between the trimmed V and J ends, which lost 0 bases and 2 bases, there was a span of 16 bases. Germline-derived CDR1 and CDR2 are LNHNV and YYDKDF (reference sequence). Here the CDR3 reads CATSRDSYERGNTEAFF. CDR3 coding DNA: TGTGCCACCAGCAGAGATTCCTACGAGCGGGGAAACACTGAAGCTTTCTTT.

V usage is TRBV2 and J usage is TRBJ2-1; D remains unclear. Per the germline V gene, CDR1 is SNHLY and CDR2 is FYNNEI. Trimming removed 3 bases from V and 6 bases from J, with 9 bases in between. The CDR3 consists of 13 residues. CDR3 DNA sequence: TGTGCCAGCAGTGAGGTCCGAGGCAATGAGCAGTTCTTC. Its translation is CASSEVRGNEQFF.

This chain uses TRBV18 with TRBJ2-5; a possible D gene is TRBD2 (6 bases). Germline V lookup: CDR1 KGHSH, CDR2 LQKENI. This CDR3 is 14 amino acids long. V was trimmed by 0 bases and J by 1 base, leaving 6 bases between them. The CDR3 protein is CASSPPGSQETQYF. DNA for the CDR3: TGTGCCAGCTCACCACCCGGGAGCCAAGAGACCCAGTACTTC.

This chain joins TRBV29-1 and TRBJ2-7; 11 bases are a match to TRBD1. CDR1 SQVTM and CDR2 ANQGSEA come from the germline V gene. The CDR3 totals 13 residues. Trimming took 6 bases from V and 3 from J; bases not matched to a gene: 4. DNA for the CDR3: TGCAGCGTCGGGACAGGGGGACTCTACGAGCAGTACTTC. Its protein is CSVGTGGLYEQYF.

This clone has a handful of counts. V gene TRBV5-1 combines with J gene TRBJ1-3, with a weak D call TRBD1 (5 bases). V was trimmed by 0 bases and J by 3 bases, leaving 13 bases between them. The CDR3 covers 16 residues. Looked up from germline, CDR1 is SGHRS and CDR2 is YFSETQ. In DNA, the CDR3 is TGCGCCAGCAGCTTGGCCGGGGGTCGATTTGGAAACACCATATATTTT. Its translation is CASSLAGGRFGNTIYF. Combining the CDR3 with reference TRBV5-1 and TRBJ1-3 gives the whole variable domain KAGVTQTPRYLIKTRGQQVTLSCSPISGHRSVSWYQQTPGQGLQFLFEYFSETQRNKGNFPGRFSGRQFSNSRSEMNVSTLELGDSALYLCASSLAGGRFGNTIYFGEGSWLTVV.